The 26 T cell receptor beta chains given below trace back to one sample, sequenced in a study of regulatory T cells in long-lasting Graves disease. Time point indicated: persistent/refractory GD, antithyroid drugs over 5 years with positive TRAb. The TCR library was made from RNA extracted from PBMCs. Construction of the TCR beta libraries employed iRepertoire HTBI primers in conjunction with Arm-PCR of CDR3 regions. TCRdb called the multiplex PCR reads again in MiXCR, with one record for every CDR3 protein. The sample yields fewer than 600,000 distinct CDR3 sequences, approximately 22% seen once. Sequences were derived from peripheral blood mononuclear cells (PBMCs), sampled when the disease was refractory, from a patient treated with antithyroid drugs. These receptors all come from a female donor with Graves disease.

Ten or more counts support this clonotype. The gene calls are TRBV28 and TRBJ2-2, with 8 bases matching TRBD1. The junction had 7 bases not matched to a gene; V was cut back by 7 bases and J by 6 bases. Germline V gene data show CDR1 as MDHEN and CDR2 as SYDVKM. The CDR3 extends over 14 amino acids. CDR3 in amino acids: CASTRQGTPGELFF. The CDR3 bases are TGTGCCAGCACCCGACAGGGGACACCCGGGGAGCTGTTTTTT. Using reference TRBV28 and TRBJ2-2 for the parts outside the CDR3, the full variable domain is DVKVTQSSRYLVKRTGEKVFLECVQDMDHENMFWYRQDPGLGLRLIYFSYDVKMKEKGDIPEGYSVSREKKERFSLILESASTNQTSMYLCASTRQGTPGELFFGEGSRLTVL.

This clonotype was counted at least ten times. The J gene is TRBJ1-2, the V gene TRBV7-9, with D possibly being TRBD1 (6 bases). Deletions cut 8 bases from V and 2 bases from J, with 21 bases between. Germline CDR1 reads SEHNR; CDR2 reads FQNEAQ (reference sequence). CDR3 length equals 16 residues. CDR3 loop: CASSPPLGQTNYGYTF. CDR3 in DNA: TGTGCCAGCTCTCCCCCCCTAGGACAGACAAACTATGGCTACACCTTC. The complete variable domain, with remaining parts taken from reference TRBV7-9 and TRBJ1-2, reads DTGVSQNPRHKITKRGQNVTFRCDPISEHNRLYWYRQTLGQGPEFLTYFQNEAQLEKSRLLSDRFSAERPKGSFSTLEIQRTEQGDSAMYLCASSPPLGQTNYGYTFGSGTRLTVV.

This rearrangement joins TRBV7-2 to TRBJ2-3; 9 bases are shared with TRBD2. Germline lookup yields CDR1 SGHTA and CDR2 FQGNSA. There are 16 residues in the CDR3. J lost 5 bases, V lost 1 base, and 7 bases had no gene match. The CDR3 nucleotides are TGTGCCAGCAGCTTAGAAGGCGGGGGGGCCATAGATACGCAGTATTTT. It encodes CASSLEGGGAIDTQYF.

This clonotype was detected ten times or more. The chain combines TRBV12-3 or TRBV12-4 with TRBJ1-1; 8 positions agree with TRBD1. The CDR3 contains 13 residues. V gave up 8 bases and J gave up 3 bases; unmatched junction bases: 5. DNA for the CDR3: TGTGCCAGCCTTAACAGGGGGTACACTGAAGCTTTCTTT. This sequence encodes CASLNRGYTEAFF.

This clonotype was observed a few times. The chain uses TRBV6-2 or TRBV6-3 and TRBJ1-3; no reliable D call. The germline V gene has CDR1 MNHEY and CDR2 SVGEGT. The V end was cut by 8 bases, the J end by 0 bases, with 5 bases between. The CDR3 totals 12 residues. The CDR3 DNA is TGTGCCAGCTGCAGCTCTGGAAACACCATATATTTT. Protein: CASCSSGNTIYF.

The chain couples TRBV3-1 to TRBJ2-7; 11 bases are a match to TRBD2. V gave up 1 base and J gave up 3 bases; unmatched junction bases: 2. The CDR3 sequence is 15 residues long. The germline V gene encodes CDR1 LGHDT and CDR2 YNNKEL (reference sequence). CDR3 sequence reads: CASSQVTSGSYEQYF. CDR3 DNA: TGTGCCAGCAGCCAAGTAACTAGCGGGAGCTACGAGCAGTACTTC.

The CDR3 DNA follows: TGTGCCAGTAGTAAGGAGGACAGTCTCCGGGGCTACACCTTC. The encoded protein is CASSKEDSLRGYTF. The chain uses TRBV19 and TRBJ1-2; possibly TRBD1 for D (6 bases). This CDR3 has 14 residues. Germline V gene data show CDR1 as LNHDA and CDR2 as SQIVND (reference sequence). V lost 4 bases and J lost 8, with 17 bases in between.

The sample holds many counts of this clonotype. The chain recombines TRBV7-2 with TRBJ2-7, with 9 bases that match TRBD1. The CDR3 is made up of 14 amino acids. CDR1 and CDR2 from the germline V gene are SGHTA and FQGNSA. The J segment lost 6 bases and the V segment lost 1 base, leaving 4 bases of the junction unmatched. The CDR3 coding sequence is TGTGCCAGCAGCTTAGGGACAGGGGTAGTCGAGCAGTACTTC. It translates to CASSLGTGVVEQYF.

This clonotype was found a few times. It is unclear where the CDR3 begins or ends on the DNA, so no DNA is shown, and the CDR3 is as TCRdb lists it. The V and J genes are TRBV28 and TRBJ1-1; TRBD1 was called by the table and not checked on the DNA. Germline lookup yields CDR1 MDHEN and CDR2 SYDVKM. Including both end residues, the CDR3 is 12 amino acids long. The CDR3 here is CASSLVGQGASF.

This clonotype was found a few times. The rearrangement joins TRBV7-2 to TRBJ2-2; TRBD2 is a possible D gene (6 bases). Trimming left V 4 bases short and J 0 bases short, with 9 bases between. In germline, CDR1 is SGHTA, CDR2 FQGNSA. This CDR3 region has 15 residues. Here the CDR3 reads CASSSDYPNTGELFF. CDR3 nucleotide sequence: TGTGCCAGCAGCTCGGACTACCCGAACACCGGGGAGCTGTTTTTT.

This clonotype was picked up many times. The rearrangement uses TRBV28 and TRBJ1-4, with D possibly matching TRBD1 (5 bases). CDR1 is MDHEN and CDR2 is SYDVKM in the germline V gene. Deletions cut 6 bases from V and 8 bases from J, with 19 bases between. This CDR3 is 15 amino acids long. The CDR3 bases are TGTGCCAGCAGGCCCCAATTACTAGGGGACGAAAAACTGTTTTTT. It codes for CASRPQLLGDEKLFF.

This clonotype occurred many times. J is TRBJ1-1 and V is TRBV6-5; D is unresolved. V shed 0 bases and J shed 11 bases, with 13 bases lying between them. The CDR3 consists of 13 residues. The germline gives CDR1 MNHEY, CDR2 SVGAGI. The CDR3 is CASSYSGQMSAFF. The CDR3 DNA reads as TGTGCCAGCAGTTACTCAGGGCAGATGAGTGCTTTCTTT.

The V call is TRBV7-2, the J call TRBJ1-4; no definite D call. Germline values: CDR1 SGHTA, CDR2 FQGNSA. This CDR3 contains 16 residues. Trimming removed 2 bases from V and 2 bases from J, with 12 bases in between. CDR3 sequence reads: CASSLWAMGTNEKLFF. Written as DNA, the CDR3 is TGTGCCAGCAGCTTATGGGCTATGGGTACTAATGAAAAACTGTTTTTT.

This clonotype has just a few counts. At one of its ends the junction is not consistent with the germline gene, which may arise from a read error. The rearrangement uses TRBV20-1 and TRBJ1-1; no reliable D call. Germline CDR1 and CDR2: DFQATT and SNEGSKA (reference sequence). The CDR3 sequence is 12 residues long. The CDR3 DNA reads as TGCAGTGCTAGAGATCGGCACACAGAAGCTTTCTTT. This translates into CSARDRHTEAFF.

This clonotype showed up many times. V usage is TRBV6-1 and J usage is TRBJ1-5, with no clear D. V gave up 6 bases and J gave up 7 bases, with 22 bases separating them. The CDR3 is 16 amino acids. Looked up from germline, CDR1 is MNHNS and CDR2 is SASEGT. The CDR3 here is CASSLSAEVRTQPQHF. CDR3 DNA: TGTGCCAGCAGCCTTTCGGCCGAGGTCCGGACCCAGCCCCAGCATTTT.

In regard to this clonotype: At one end the junction does not follow the germline gene, possibly because of a read error. The chain is built from TRBV2 and TRBJ1-5; TRBD1 agrees at 9 bases. Germline assignment: CDR1 SNHLY and CDR2 FYNNEI. The CDR3 covers 17 residues. This chain's CDR3 is CASSQGIQGAGNQPQHF. The CDR3 DNA reads as TGCGCCAGCAGCCAAGGGATACAGGGGGCAGGAAATCAGCCCCAGCATTTT.

The rearrangement joins TRBV7-2 to TRBJ2-1; TRBD2 agrees at 8 bases. The CDR3 has 15 residues. The V gene's germline CDR1 is SGHTA and CDR2 FQGNSA. V lost 3 bases, J lost 8 bases, and 9 bases stayed unmatched. In nucleotides, the CDR3 is TGTGCCAGCAGCTTTGGCCGGGGGGGTTACGATGAGCAGTTCTTC. Its protein product is CASSFGRGGYDEQFF.

The table lists this clonotype with a few counts. This chain connects TRBV30 to TRBJ2-7; D possibly corresponds to TRBD1 (5 bases). Germline CDR1 and CDR2: GTSNPN and SVGIG (reference sequence). Trimming pared 4 bases from V and 2 bases from J, leaving 9 bases between. The CDR3 totals 12 residues. CDR3: CAWNQGAYEQYF. The CDR3 region has the DNA TGTGCCTGGAACCAAGGGGCCTACGAGCAGTACTTC.

This clonotype came up many times. The genes are TRBV12-3 or TRBV12-4 and TRBJ1-5; weak D call: TRBD1 (5 bases). There are 14 residues in the CDR3. Between the trimmed V and J ends, which lost 6 bases and 4 bases, there was a span of 13 bases. This CDR3 reads CASSSTDSNQPQHF. For the CDR3, the DNA is TGTGCCAGCAGCTCGACAGACTCTAATCAGCCCCAGCATTTT.

J is TRBJ2-1 and V is TRBV7-3; 8 bases match TRBD1. Germline V gene sequence: CDR1 SGHTA, CDR2 FQGTGA. The CDR3 is 12 amino acids. Germline trimming cut 8 bases from V and 7 bases from J; bases unmatched to any gene: 4. CDR3: CASGDRNNEQFF. CDR3 coding DNA: TGTGCCAGCGGGGACAGGAATAATGAGCAGTTCTTC.

The chain combines TRBV11-2 with TRBJ2-3; D might be TRBD2 (7 bases). There are 14 residues in the CDR3. V dropped 8 bases and J dropped 5 bases, with 17 bases sitting between them. The germline CDR1 and CDR2 sequences are SGHAT and FQNNGV. The chain's CDR3 is CASSLGGGIDTQYF. CDR3 coding DNA: TGTGCCAGCTCCCTTGGGGGGGGCATAGATACGCAGTATTTT.

Only a few counts were recorded for this clonotype. V gene TRBV30 combines with J gene TRBJ2-5; 9 nucleotides line up with TRBD2. Trimming took 2 bases from V and 5 from J; bases not matched to a gene: 6. The CDR3 has 14 residues. Germline CDR1 GTSNPN, CDR2 SVGIG (reference sequence). The CDR3 coding sequence is TGTGCCTGGAGTAGGCGGGAGGGCCATGAGACCCAGTACTTC. Amino acids: CAWSRREGHETQYF. The whole variable domain, filled in from reference TRBV30 and TRBJ2-5, reads SQTIHQWPATLVQPVGSPLSLECTVEGTSNPNLYWYRQAAGRGLQLLFYSVGIGQISSEVPQNLSASRPQDRQFILSSKKLLLSDSGFYLCAWSRREGHETQYFGPGTRLLVL.

This clonotype has at least ten counts. The J gene is TRBJ1-2, the V gene TRBV28, with 8 bases matching TRBD1. The J segment lost 7 bases and the V segment lost 5 bases, leaving 21 bases of the junction unmatched. This CDR3 has 18 residues. In germline, CDR1 is MDHEN, CDR2 SYDVKM. CDR3 sequence reads: CASSDPGRPGQGAGGYTF. CDR3 in DNA: TGTGCCAGCAGTGACCCCGGCCGACCAGGGCAGGGGGCCGGTGGCTACACCTTC.

This clonotype was counted a few times. The rearrangement uses TRBV24-1 and TRBJ2-3; TRBD2 aligns across 7 bases. The CDR3 covers 17 residues. After removal of 1 base from V and 5 bases from J, the junction contained 11 bases not matched to a gene. CDR1 and CDR2 (germline): KGHDR, SFDVKD. CDR3 protein: CATSDFVAGEEQDTQYF. In nucleotides, the CDR3 is TGTGCCACCAGTGATTTCGTGGCGGGAGAAGAACAAGATACGCAGTATTTT.

The chain combines TRBV9 with TRBJ1-2; 9 positions agree with TRBD1. This CDR3 has 15 amino acids. J gave up 7 bases and V 4 bases, and 11 bases lay outside the gene matches. Germline V CDR1 and CDR2: SGDLS, YYNGEE. The CDR3 DNA reads TGTGCCAGCAGCTTGTTACAGGGGGCAGGTTTTGGCTACACCTTC. Protein: CASSLLQGAGFGYTF.

This clonotype was recorded a few times. The chain is built from TRBV12-3 or TRBV12-4 and TRBJ1-2; D gene unclear. The CDR3 contains 11 residues. The germline V and J ends were trimmed by 4 bases and 10 bases, with 10 bases remaining between them. CDR3 residues: CASSSLADYTF. CDR3 nucleotide sequence: TGTGCCAGCAGTTCCTTAGCCGACTACACCTTC.